This entry lists 11 T cell receptor beta chains sequenced from one sample in a study of blood T cell repertoires in COVID-19. Sequencing was performed with immunoSEQ multiplex PCR; in TCRdb, only in-frame clones are kept and a portion is missing. This table holds roughly 100,000 clones, approximately 88% found once. What was sequenced was peripheral blood. Source of these receptors: a human donor in a cohort sampled during active COVID-19.

This clone was seen once. The chain couples TRBV6-5 to TRBJ2-3; D uncertain. The CDR3 is made up of 14 amino acids. Germline assignment: CDR1 MNHEY and CDR2 SVGAGI. V lost 2 bases, J lost 1 base, and 7 bases lay in between. The CDR3 bases are TGTGCCAGCAGTTACCTAACCCGCACAGATACGCAGTATTTT. The encoded protein is CASSYLTRTDTQYF.

The V gene is TRBV6-1, the J gene TRBJ1-4, with no clear D. This CDR3 is 13 amino acids long. The germline V gene encodes CDR1 MNHNS and CDR2 SASEGT. Deletions cut 2 bases from V and 6 bases from J, with 7 bases between. The CDR3 sequence is CASSELPDEKLFF. In DNA, the CDR3 is TGTGCCAGCAGTGAACTGCCAGATGAAAAACTGTTTTTT.

The chain recombines TRBV18 with TRBJ2-7, with D hard to call. Germline-derived CDR1 and CDR2 are KGHSH and LQKENI. V was shortened by 5 bases and J by 4 bases, with 18 bases between the two germline ends. This CDR3 region has 15 residues. CDR3 sequence: CASSAGDARSYEQYF. The CDR3 DNA follows: TGTGCCAGCTCAGCCGGAGACGCCAGATCTTACGAGCAGTACTTC.

This clone occurred once. The chain employs TRBV10-3 and TRBJ1-2; D call uncertain. The CDR3 sequence is 13 residues long. The germline gives CDR1 ENHRY, CDR2 SYGVKD. The V and J ends lost 6 bases and 1 base respectively, with 9 bases between them. CDR3 nucleotides: TGTGCCATCAGGGTGGCCGATAACTATGGCTACACCTTC. Encoded protein: CAIRVADNYGYTF.

This rearrangement joins TRBV7-3 to TRBJ1-2; D gene unclear. The V gene lost 0 bases and the J gene lost 4 bases, with 12 bases spanning the gap. The germline CDR1 and CDR2 sequences are SGHTA and FQGTGA. The CDR3 loop spans 15 amino acids. CDR3: CASSLTGGSGYGYTF. Written as DNA, the CDR3 is TGTGCCAGCAGCTTAACCGGCGGGTCCGGCTATGGCTACACCTTC.

The genes are TRBV7-2 and TRBJ1-4; 9 bases line up with TRBD1. Germline assignment: CDR1 SGHTA and CDR2 FQGNSA. V lost 5 bases, J lost 8 bases, and 9 bases stayed unmatched. CDR3 length: 15 residues. The CDR3, as DNA: TGTGCCAGCAGCCCCCGCGGGACAGGGCGGGAAAAACTGTTTTTT. This gives the protein CASSPRGTGREKLFF.

This clone was picked up a small number of times. The rearrangement links TRBV30 to TRBJ1-5; 7 nucleotides agree with TRBD1. With 0 bases clipped from V and 6 bases from J, the junction kept 5 bases outside the gene matches. Germline V CDR1 and CDR2: GTSNPN, SVGIG (reference sequence). The CDR3 consists of 14 residues. CDR3 sequence (DNA): TGTGCCTGGAGTGTAAACAGGGGAGTTCAGCCCCAGCATTTT. Its protein is CAWSVNRGVQPQHF. The variable domain in full, completed from reference TRBV30 and TRBJ1-5, reads SQTIHQWPATLVQPVGSPLSLECTVEGTSNPNLYWYRQAAGRGLQLLFYSVGIGQISSEVPQNLSASRPQDRQFILSSKKLLLSDSGFYLCAWSVNRGVQPQHFGDGTRLSIL.

The chain uses TRBV7-9 and TRBJ1-1; 11 nucleotides agree with TRBD1. CDR1 is SEHNR, CDR2 FQNEAQ, per germline (reference sequence). The length of the CDR3 is 17 residues. With 1 base clipped from V and 5 bases from J, the junction kept 9 bases outside the gene matches. Written as DNA, the CDR3 is TGTGCCAGCAGCTTAGACGGACAGGGGGCCTTCCGGACTGAAGCTTTCTTT. This codes for CASSLDGQGAFRTEAFF.

This chain links TRBV9 with TRBJ2-3; D perhaps matches TRBD2 (5 bases). CDR1 and CDR2 (germline): SGDLS, YYNGEE. V was trimmed by 0 bases and J by 10 bases, leaving 9 bases between them. The CDR3 loop spans 12 amino acids. In DNA form, the CDR3 reads TGTGCCAGCAGCGTAGGTCAGCGGCCGCAGTATTTT. Residues: CASSVGQRPQYF. Supplemented by reference TRBV9 and TRBJ2-3, the full variable domain reads DSGVTQTPKHLITATGQRVTLRCSPRSGDLSVYWYQQSLDQGLQFLIQYYNGEERAKGNILERFSAQQFPDLHSELNLSSLELGDSALYFCASSVGQRPQYFGPGTRLTVL.

J is TRBJ2-3 and V is TRBV11-2, with D uncertain. The CDR3 loop spans 15 amino acids. The germline CDR1 and CDR2 sequences are SGHAT and FQNNGV. Trimming pared 3 bases from V and 0 bases from J, leaving 10 bases between. CDR3 nucleotide sequence: TGTGCCAGCAGCTTCTTCGGTGCCAGCACAGATACGCAGTATTTT. This encodes CASSFFGASTDTQYF.

The chain recombines TRBV4-3 with TRBJ2-1, with 9 bases lining up with TRBD2. Trimming cost V 4 bases and J 8 bases; bases outside gene matches: 15. CDR1 is LGHNA, CDR2 YSLEER, per germline. This CDR3 region has 17 residues. Written as DNA, the CDR3 is TGCGCCAGCAGCCGTAGACTAGCGGCTATATTATCGGATGAGCAGTTCTTC. It translates to CASSRRLAAILSDEQFF.